The 27 T cell receptor beta chains given below trace back to one sample, sequenced in a study of Ad26.COV2.S vaccination and SARS-CoV-2 variants. Treatment denoted: about 20 received Ad26.COV2.S at low or high dose, single or two shots; about 5 received placebo; per-sample allocation not given. Sample collection was performed on day 63 after the first vaccine or placebo injection. Profiling relied on immunoSEQ multiplex PCR, and the TCRdb table lists in-frame clones only, not all of them. The sample includes under 500,000 clones, around 93% of them seen just once. The starting material was peripheral blood, obtained in a trial of Ad26.COV2.S vaccine versus placebo. The receptors were sampled from a person between 18 and 60 years old who received the Ad26.COV2.S COVID-19 vaccine or a placebo.

The chain recombines TRBV9 with TRBJ2-3; weak D call: TRBD1 (6 bases). This CDR3 contains 16 residues. Between the trimmed V and J ends, which lost 4 bases and 0 bases, there was a span of 15 bases. Germline values: CDR1 SGDLS, CDR2 YYNGEE. For the CDR3, the DNA is TGTGCCAGCAGCTTCACAGGGTACACTAGCACAGATACGCAGTATTTT. The encoded protein is CASSFTGYTSTDTQYF.

The chain recombines TRBV4-1 with TRBJ2-1, with D tentatively TRBD2 (5 bases). CDR1 is MGHRA, CDR2 YSYEKL, per germline. V dropped 5 bases and J dropped 3 bases, with 20 bases sitting between them. The CDR3 covers 17 residues. The CDR3 DNA is TGCGCCAGCAGCTTTGGAAAGGACTTAAAAAACTACAATGAGCAGTTCTTC. This gives the protein CASSFGKDLKNYNEQFF.

The rearrangement links TRBV3-1 (or the pseudogene TRBV3-2) to TRBJ1-2; a possible D gene is TRBD1 (5 bases). The germline V gene has CDR1 LGHDT and CDR2 YNNKEL (reference sequence). The CDR3 is 14 residues long. V shed 4 bases and J shed 7 bases, with 16 bases lying between them. The CDR3 region has the DNA TGTGCCAGCAGCCCTAGAGGCCAGGGTGGTGGCTACACCTTC. It is translated as CASSPRGQGGGYTF.

The V call is TRBV5-5, the J call TRBJ2-2; D remains ambiguous. This CDR3 has 17 residues. V was clipped by 2 bases and J by 0 bases, with 14 bases between them. Germline values: CDR1 SGHKS, CDR2 YYEKEE (reference sequence). The CDR3 nucleotides read TGTGCCAGCAGCTTCCGGTACAGCGAAGCGAACACCGGGGAGCTGTTTTTT. Translated: CASSFRYSEANTGELFF.

The rearrangement uses TRBV5-1 and TRBJ1-2; D is perhaps TRBD1 (6 bases). The ends were cut back, 6 bases at V and 0 bases at J, with 15 bases in the middle. The CDR3 is 15 amino acids. The germline V gene has CDR1 SGHRS and CDR2 YFSETQ. The CDR3 loop is CASTRGDTANYGYTF. The CDR3 DNA reads TGCGCCAGCACAAGGGGGGACACTGCTAACTATGGCTACACCTTC. The whole variable domain, remainder taken from reference TRBV5-1 and TRBJ1-2, is KAGVTQTPRYLIKTRGQQVTLSCSPISGHRSVSWYQQTPGQGLQFLFEYFSETQRNKGNFPGRFSGRQFSNSRSEMNVSTLELGDSALYLCASTRGDTANYGYTFGSGTRLTVV.

The chain employs TRBV5-6 and TRBJ2-7; 7 bases fit TRBD1. Germline V CDR1 and CDR2: SGHDT, YYEEEE. J was trimmed by 4 bases and V by 5 bases; bases with no gene match: 9. The CDR3 spans 14 residues. The CDR3 is CASRTDRAGYEQYF. For the CDR3, the DNA is TGTGCCAGCAGAACCGACAGGGCGGGTTACGAGCAGTACTTC.

The count of this clone is one. J is TRBJ1-2 and V is TRBV5-8; 9 bases fit TRBD1. The V gene's germline CDR1 is SGHTS and CDR2 YDEGEE. CDR3 length equals 14 residues. With 4 bases clipped from V and 5 bases from J, the junction kept 6 bases outside the gene matches. The CDR3 here is CASSPTGGGYGYTF. DNA of the CDR3: TGTGCCAGCAGCCCGACAGGGGGTGGTTATGGCTACACCTTC.

The CDR3 loop reads CASSPQAPSYNEQFF. The CDR3 region has the DNA TGTGCCAGCAGCCCACAGGCGCCCTCCTACAATGAGCAGTTCTTC. This chain connects TRBV13 to TRBJ2-1; the D gene is possibly TRBD1 (5 bases). Deletions cut 5 bases from V and 0 bases from J, with 11 bases between. This CDR3 comprises 15 residues. Germline V CDR1 and CDR2: PRHDT, FYEKMQ (reference sequence).

The chain joins TRBV5-1 to TRBJ1-1, with 7 nucleotides matching TRBD1. The CDR3 totals 15 residues. CDR1 and CDR2 (germline): SGHRS, YFSETQ. The trim removed 0 bases at V and 5 bases at J, leaving 7 bases unmatched. In nucleotides, the CDR3 is TGCGCCAGCAGCTTGGTGAGGGGGCTGGGTACTGAAGCTTTCTTT. Its translation: CASSLVRGLGTEAFF.

The chain employs TRBV5-1 and TRBJ2-2; weak D call: TRBD1 (5 bases). This CDR3 spans 13 amino acids. Germline values: CDR1 SGHRS, CDR2 YFSETQ. The V gene lost 2 bases and the J gene lost 6 bases, with 8 bases spanning the gap. The CDR3: CASSFDSAGELFF. The CDR3 bases are TGCGCCAGCAGCTTCGACAGCGCCGGGGAGCTGTTTTTT.

This chain uses TRBV19 with TRBJ2-3, with TRBD2 matching over 9 bases. Per the germline V gene, CDR1 is LNHDA and CDR2 is SQIVND (reference sequence). Trimming removed 8 bases from V and 4 bases from J; junction bases left unmatched: 4. CDR3 size: 13 residues. The CDR3 sequence: CASHSGGADTQYF. The DNA for the CDR3 is TGTGCCAGTCATAGCGGGGGTGCAGATACGCAGTATTTT.

In its sample, this clone was seen a few times. The chain links TRBV4-3 to TRBJ1-2, with D possibly matching TRBD1 (6 bases). V lost 2 bases, J lost 4 bases, and 14 bases lay in between. The CDR3 is made up of 15 amino acids. Germline values: CDR1 LGHNA, CDR2 YSLEER. CDR3 nucleotide sequence: TGCGCCAGCAGCCAATCTCCGGGACACCCCTATGGCTACACCTTC. Translation gives CASSQSPGHPYGYTF.

The chain uses TRBV5-1 and TRBJ2-1; 11 positions agree with TRBD1. V shed 0 bases, J shed 7 bases, and the junction held 6 bases outside the gene matches. Per the germline V gene, CDR1 is SGHRS and CDR2 is YFSETQ. This CDR3 comprises 16 residues. DNA for the CDR3: TGCGCCAGCAGCTTGGCCCTGGACAGGGGGCAAAATGAGCAGTTCTTC. Its protein product is CASSLALDRGQNEQFF. Variable domain in full (rest from reference TRBV5-1 and TRBJ2-1): KAGVTQTPRYLIKTRGQQVTLSCSPISGHRSVSWYQQTPGQGLQFLFEYFSETQRNKGNFPGRFSGRQFSNSRSEMNVSTLELGDSALYLCASSLALDRGQNEQFFGPGTRLTVL.

The chain uses TRBV6-5 and TRBJ2-5, with TRBD2 identical over 11 bases. Trimming cost V 7 bases and J 5 bases; bases outside gene matches: 9. Germline V gives CDR1 MNHEY, CDR2 SVGAGI. This CDR3 spans 15 amino acids. DNA of the CDR3: TGTGCCAGCAATACGCTAGCGGGGGGTTCGGAGACCCAGTACTTC. It specifies CASNTLAGGSETQYF.

This chain joins TRBV27 and TRBJ2-1; 10 nucleotides match TRBD1. Per germline, CDR1 MNHEY and CDR2 SMNVEV (reference sequence). The CDR3 runs 15 residues. V was clipped by 5 bases and J by 8 bases; unmatched bases: 9. In DNA, the CDR3 is TGTGCCAGCAGTACCCGGGACAGGGGTCCCGATGAGCAGTTCTTC. Its translation is CASSTRDRGPDEQFF.

As to this clone: Within the sample, other DNA sequences also encode this same CDR3. This chain joins TRBV9 and TRBJ1-5; a weak D match, TRBD1 (5 bases). The CDR3 is 14 amino acids. Germline V lookup: CDR1 SGDLS, CDR2 YYNGEE. Trimming shortened V by 2 bases and J by 0 bases, and 6 bases separated the two germline ends. The CDR3 region has the DNA TGTGCCAGCAGCGTGGGGGATAGCAATCAGCCCCAGCATTTT. This sequence encodes CASSVGDSNQPQHF.

V usage is TRBV4-3 and J usage is TRBJ2-5, with a tentative D call TRBD1 (5 bases). V gave up 5 bases and J gave up 2 bases, with 15 bases separating them. The CDR3 contains 15 residues. In germline, CDR1 is LGHNA, CDR2 YSLEER. This CDR3 reads CASSSLEAGQETQYF. The CDR3 DNA sequence: TGCGCCAGCAGCTCTCTAGAGGCAGGGCAAGAGACCCAGTACTTC.

In DNA form, the CDR3 reads TGCGCCAGCAGAGAAGGGGCCCAGAACACCGGGGAGCTGTTTTTT. The encoded protein is CASREGAQNTGELFF. The chain couples TRBV5-1 to TRBJ2-2; D might be TRBD1 (5 bases). Trimming stripped 5 bases from V and 1 base from J, with 12 bases between. Germline V gene data show CDR1 as SGHRS and CDR2 as YFSETQ. The CDR3 is made up of 15 amino acids.

This clone was observed a handful of times. Here the CDR3 reads CASSWGRRKGGRSYEQYF. CDR3 bases: TGTGCCAGCAGTTGGGGTCGCCGAAAGGGGGGACGCTCCTACGAGCAGTACTTC. This chain connects TRBV2 to TRBJ2-7; tentatively, D is TRBD1 or TRBD2 (6 bases each). Trimming left V 5 bases short and J 0 bases short, with 23 bases between. The CDR3 spans 18 residues. Germline V gene lookup returns CDR1 SNHLY and CDR2 FYNNEI. The full variable domain, its missing parts supplied by reference TRBV2 and TRBJ2-7, is EPEVTQTPSHQVTQMGQEVILRCVPISNHLYFYWYRQILGQKVEFLVSFYNNEISEKSEIFDDQFSVERPDGSNFTLKIRSTKLEDSAMYFCASSWGRRKGGRSYEQYFGPGTRLTVT.

CDR3 protein: CASSDGGRSTDTQYF. As DNA, the CDR3 is TGTGCCAGCAGCGACGGAGGGCGCAGCACAGATACGCAGTATTTT. The chain recombines TRBV6-5 with TRBJ2-3; a weak D match, TRBD2 (6 bases). The CDR3 extends over 15 amino acids. Germline V CDR1 and CDR2: MNHEY, SVGAGI. The V end was cut by 6 bases, the J end by 0 bases, with 13 bases between.

The chain combines TRBV10-2 with TRBJ1-2, with D hard to call. CDR3 length: 12 amino acids. CDR1 WSHSY and CDR2 SAAADI come from the germline V gene. V was cut by 2 bases and J by 4 bases, with 5 bases left in between. In nucleotides, the CDR3 is TGCGCCAGCAGTGAGACCAGCTATGGCTACACCTTC. Translation gives CASSETSYGYTF.

The chain is built from TRBV27 and TRBJ2-3; 9 bases match TRBD2. V lost 5 bases, J lost 2 bases, and 8 bases stayed unmatched. Germline-derived CDR1 and CDR2 are MNHEY and SMNVEV (reference sequence). This CDR3 comprises 16 residues. Written as DNA, the CDR3 is TGTGCCAGCAGTGGGTATGGGACTAGCCACACAGATACGCAGTATTTT. Protein sequence: CASSGYGTSHTDTQYF.

The genes are TRBV5-5 and TRBJ2-2; 8 bases fit TRBD1. The CDR3 has 16 amino acids. V lost 0 bases, J lost 2 bases, and 3 bases stayed unmatched. Germline values: CDR1 SGHKS, CDR2 YYEKEE (reference sequence). The CDR3 loop reads CASSLAGTGNTGELFF. DNA for the CDR3: TGTGCCAGCAGCTTGGCCGGGACAGGTAACACCGGGGAGCTGTTTTTT.

The chain joins TRBV27 to TRBJ2-6, with 7 bases matching TRBD1. This CDR3 has 17 residues. Trimming removed 5 bases from V and 4 bases from J; junction bases left unmatched: 11. CDR1 is MNHEY and CDR2 is SMNVEV in the germline V gene (reference sequence). As DNA, the CDR3 is TGTGCCAGCAGTAGACAGGGACGGACTGCCGGGGCCAACGTCCTGACTTTC. Protein sequence: CASSRQGRTAGANVLTF.

For the CDR3, the DNA is TGTGCCAGCACCGCGGTGGGGGGGGATAACACCGGGGAGCTGTTTTTT. Translating it yields CASTAVGGDNTGELFF. This sequence joins TRBV9 and TRBJ2-2; TRBD2 agrees at 7 bases. In germline, CDR1 is SGDLS, CDR2 YYNGEE. The CDR3 is 16 residues long. After removal of 6 bases from V and 2 bases from J, the junction contained 10 bases not matched to a gene.

V usage is TRBV29-1 and J usage is TRBJ2-7; no reliable D call. The V gene lost 0 bases and the J gene lost 4 bases, with 7 bases spanning the gap. This CDR3 is 12 amino acids long. CDR1 and CDR2 (germline): SQVTM, ANQGSEA. CDR3 sequence: CSVEDGRYEQYF. CDR3 sequence (DNA): TGCAGCGTTGAAGATGGGCGATACGAGCAGTACTTC.

The chain carries TRBV15 and TRBJ2-5; 10 nucleotides line up with TRBD2. This CDR3 contains 18 residues. Germline V lookup: CDR1 LNHNV, CDR2 YYDKDF (reference sequence). The J segment lost 1 base and the V segment lost 0 bases, leaving 8 bases of the junction unmatched. The CDR3 region has the DNA TGTGCCACCAGCAGAGATCGTTTTAGCGGGGGGTTCCAAGAGACCCAGTACTTC. Translated, it gives CATSRDRFSGGFQETQYF.